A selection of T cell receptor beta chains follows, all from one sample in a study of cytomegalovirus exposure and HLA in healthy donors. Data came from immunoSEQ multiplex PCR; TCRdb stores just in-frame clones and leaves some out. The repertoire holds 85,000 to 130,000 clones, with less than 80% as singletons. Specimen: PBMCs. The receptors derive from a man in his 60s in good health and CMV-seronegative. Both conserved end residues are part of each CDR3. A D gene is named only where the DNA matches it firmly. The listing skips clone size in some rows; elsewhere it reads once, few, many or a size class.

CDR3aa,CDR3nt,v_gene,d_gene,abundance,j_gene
CASSPSTDTQYF,TGTGCCAGCAGCCCAAGCACAGATACGCAGTATTTT,TRBV9,.,once,TRBJ2-3
CASILNPGTGSYGYTF,TGTGCCAGCATTCTGAATCCCGGGACAGGATCCTATGGCTACACCTTC,TRBV2,TRBD1,.,TRBJ1-2
CASSEERSGKNIQYF,TGTGCCAGCAGTGAAGAGCGGTCGGGAAAAAACATTCAGTACTTC,TRBV6-1,.,.,TRBJ2-4
CASIPENLPGTQYF,TGTGCCAGCATCCCAGAAAACCTCCCGGGGACCCAGTACTTC,TRBV2,.,.,TRBJ2-5
CASSLGLGGAGETQYF,TGTGCCAGCAGCTTAGGCCTGGGTGGGGCTGGTGAGACCCAGTACTTC,TRBV7-7,.,.,TRBJ2-5
CASSSPDSTEAFF,TGTGCCAGCAGCTCACCCGACAGCACTGAAGCTTTCTTT,TRBV5-6,.,.,TRBJ1-1
CASSPGVTEAFF,TGTGCCAGCAGCCCCGGGGTTACTGAAGCTTTCTTT,TRBV2,.,.,TRBJ1-1
CASSSGVSLGYEQYF,TGTGCCAGCAGCTCGGGGGTATCCTTGGGCTACGAGCAGTACTTC,TRBV13,.,.,TRBJ2-7
CASSGLAGGMNTGELFF,TGTGCCAGCAGTGGACTAGCGGGGGGGATGAACACCGGGGAGCTGTTTTTT,TRBV7-6,TRBD2,.,TRBJ2-2
CAWSDRLAGTYEQYF,TGTGCCTGGAGTGACCGACTAGCGGGGACCTACGAGCAGTACTTC,TRBV30,TRBD2,.,TRBJ2-7
CASRTERGGINEQFF,TGTGCCAGCAGAACCGAGCGGGGGGGTATCAATGAGCAGTTCTTC,TRBV6-4,TRBD2,few,TRBJ2-1
CASSYGGDTEAFF,TGTGCCAGCAGTTATGGGGGGGACACTGAAGCTTTCTTT,TRBV7-2,.,.,TRBJ1-1
CASSSGGQETQYF,TGTGCCAGCAGCTCGGGTGGCCAAGAGACCCAGTACTTC,TRBV5-4,.,few,TRBJ2-5
CASSPNSGGGGGEQFF,TGTGCCAGCAGCCCCAATAGCGGGGGGGGCGGAGGTGAGCAGTTCTTC,TRBV7-3,TRBD2,.,TRBJ2-1
CASSLGLAAGELFF,TGTGCCAGCAGCTTGGGACTAGCGGCCGGGGAGCTGTTTTTT,TRBV7-9,TRBD2,.,TRBJ2-2
CASSVGLADTQYF,TGTGCCAGTAGTGTTGGACTAGCAGATACGCAGTATTTT,TRBV19,TRBD2,.,TRBJ2-3
CASSLAFSGGYQETQYF,TGTGCCAGCAGCTTAGCGTTTAGCGGGGGGTACCAAGAGACCCAGTACTTC,TRBV7-2,TRBD2,.,TRBJ2-5
CASSFFGGGTEAFF,TGCGCCAGCAGCTTTTTTGGGGGAGGCACTGAAGCTTTCTTT,TRBV5-1,.,few,TRBJ1-1
CASSKTIFGRGQGIYEQYF,TGTGCCAGCAGCAAAACGATTTTCGGGAGAGGACAGGGTATCTACGAGCAGTACTTC,TRBV21-1,.,.,TRBJ2-7
CASSLGGSSIADTQYF,TGTGCCAGCAGCTTAGGAGGTAGCTCAATTGCGGATACGCAGTATTTT,TRBV11-2,.,.,TRBJ2-3
CASSLERGGTSSETQYF,TGCGCCAGCAGCTTGGAACGCGGGGGGACGTCCTCCGAGACCCAGTACTTC,TRBV5-1,TRBD2,.,TRBJ2-5
CASSQRRGNTGELFF,TGTGCCAGCAGCCAACGGCGGGGTAACACCGGGGAGCTGTTTTTT,TRBV4-2,.,few,TRBJ2-2
CASSYQGSLNTEAFF,TGTGCCAGCAGTTACCAGGGCAGTTTGAACACTGAAGCTTTCTTT,TRBV6-5,.,.,TRBJ1-1
CASSSIDRNTEAFF,TGTGCCAGCAGCTCTATAGACAGGAACACTGAAGCTTTCTTT,TRBV5-4,.,.,TRBJ1-1
CASSLGQAGHEQYF,TGTGCCAGCAGCTTGGGTCAGGCTGGCCACGAGCAGTACTTC,TRBV5-6,.,.,TRBJ2-7
CASGAPDRGNTEAFF,TGCGCCAGCGGAGCCCCGGACAGGGGGAACACTGAAGCTTTCTTT,TRBV5-1,TRBD1,once,TRBJ1-1
CAWKVEVGPHNSPLHF,TGTGCCTGGAAAGTCGAGGTGGGGCCCCATAATTCACCCCTCCACTTT,TRBV30,.,.,TRBJ1-6
CASSPWGQGAGGYTF,TGCGCCAGCAGCCCATGGGGACAGGGGGCAGGTGGCTACACCTTC,TRBV5-1,TRBD1,few,TRBJ1-2
CASSEGGTGVYEQYF,TGTGCCAGCAGCGAGGGAGGGACAGGGGTCTACGAGCAGTACTTC,TRBV9,TRBD1,few,TRBJ2-7
CASSSRTALNQPQHF,TGTGCCAGCAGTTCCCGGACAGCTTTAAATCAGCCCCAGCATTTT,TRBV25-1,.,.,TRBJ1-5
CASSIGTGGGQPQHF,TGTGCCAGCAGCATAGGGACAGGGGGCGGGCAGCCCCAGCATTTT,TRBV5-6,TRBD1,.,TRBJ1-5
CASSPQVRGHSPLHF,TGTGCCAGCAGCCCCCAGGTCAGGGGCCATTCACCCCTCCACTTT,TRBV9,.,.,TRBJ1-6
CASSFGTPQETQYF,TGCGCCAGCAGCTTCGGGACACCTCAAGAGACCCAGTACTTC,TRBV5-1,.,.,TRBJ2-5
CASSLGTGGYTF,TGTGCCAGCAGCCTTGGGACCGGGGGATACACCTTC,TRBV7-2,.,.,TRBJ1-2
CASSRWSSGGGETQYF,TGTGCCAGCAGCCGCTGGAGTAGCGGGGGCGGAGAGACCCAGTACTTC,TRBV7-2,TRBD2,.,TRBJ2-5
CASSRGFSTDTQYF,TGTGCCAGCAGTAGGGGTTTTAGCACAGATACGCAGTATTTT,TRBV7-9,.,.,TRBJ2-3
CAHSLGLQETQYF,TGTGCCCATTCTCTTGGCCTCCAAGAGACCCAGTACTTC,TRBV30,.,.,TRBJ2-5
CASSHQVLGAGSDTQYF,TGCGCCAGCAGCCATCAGGTGTTGGGAGCGGGTTCAGATACGCAGTATTTT,TRBV4-3,.,.,TRBJ2-3
CASSRYPSGISTDTQYF,TGTGCCAGCAGCCGATACCCAAGCGGGATTAGCACAGATACGCAGTATTTT,TRBV7-9,TRBD2,.,TRBJ2-3
CASSLSGQGVNSPLHF,TGCGCCAGCAGCCTATCGGGACAGGGGGTTAATTCACCCCTCCACTTT,TRBV5-1,TRBD1,.,TRBJ1-6
CAWAPWTAGEQYF,TGTGCCTGGGCCCCGTGGACAGCTGGCGAGCAGTACTTC,TRBV30,.,.,TRBJ2-7
CASSPRKWGTSGNTIYF,TGTGCCAGCAGCCCCCGTAAGTGGGGCACCTCTGGAAACACCATATATTTT,TRBV7-2,.,.,TRBJ1-3
CATSRSDSLISGNTIYF,TGTGCCACCAGCAGATCGGACAGCCTTATCTCTGGAAACACCATATATTTT,TRBV15,.,.,TRBJ1-3
CASSLDGSKNIQYF,TGTGCCAGCAGCTTAGACGGGTCCAAAAACATTCAGTACTTC,TRBV7-8,.,.,TRBJ2-4
CASSDGLAGSGELFF,TGTGCCAGCAGTGACGGACTAGCAGGCTCCGGGGAGCTGTTTTTT,TRBV6-4,TRBD2,.,TRBJ2-2
CASSYSGGGQPQHF,TGTGCCAGCAGTTACTCAGGGGGCGGTCAGCCCCAGCATTTT,TRBV6-5,TRBD1,.,TRBJ1-5
CASSLTGSTDTQYF,TGTGCCAGCAGCTTGACAGGCAGCACAGATACGCAGTATTTT,TRBV7-8,.,.,TRBJ2-3
CASSDTGVVWTTEAFF,TGTGCCAGCAGTGATACCGGGGTGGTGTGGACCACTGAAGCTTTCTTT,TRBV25-1,.,.,TRBJ1-1
CASSFRASSETQYF,TGTGCCAGCAGCTTTCGCGCTAGCAGTGAGACCCAGTACTTC,TRBV7-2,.,.,TRBJ2-5
CASSLEGGLAPREQYF,TGTGCCAGCAGCTTGGAGGGGGGACTAGCCCCTCGGGAGCAGTACTTC,TRBV5-5,TRBD2,.,TRBJ2-7
CASRREPTYNEQFF,TGCGCCAGCAGGAGAGAGCCGACCTACAATGAGCAGTTCTTC,TRBV5-1,.,.,TRBJ2-1
CASSRQGANGYTF,TGCGCCAGCAGCCGACAGGGGGCGAATGGCTACACCTTC,TRBV5-1,TRBD1,.,TRBJ1-2
CASTNRGGGEQYF,TGTGCCAGCACTAACCGGGGGGGCGGGGAGCAGTACTTC,TRBV6-5,TRBD2,few,TRBJ2-7
CASSPAGGGSYGYTF,TGTGCCAGCAGCCCCGCCGGGGGGGGCAGCTATGGCTACACCTTC,TRBV5-6,.,.,TRBJ1-2